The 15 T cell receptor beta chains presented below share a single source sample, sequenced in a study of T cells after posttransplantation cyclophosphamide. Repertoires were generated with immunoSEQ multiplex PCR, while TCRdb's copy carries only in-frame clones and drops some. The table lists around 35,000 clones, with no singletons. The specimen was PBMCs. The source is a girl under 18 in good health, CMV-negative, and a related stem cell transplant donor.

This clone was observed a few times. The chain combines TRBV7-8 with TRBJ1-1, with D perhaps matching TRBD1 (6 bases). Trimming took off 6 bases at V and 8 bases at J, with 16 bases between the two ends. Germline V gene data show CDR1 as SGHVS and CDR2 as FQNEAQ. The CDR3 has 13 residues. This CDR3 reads CASRAATTGEAFF. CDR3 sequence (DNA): TGTGCCAGCAGGGCTGCAACGACAGGCGAAGCTTTCTTT.

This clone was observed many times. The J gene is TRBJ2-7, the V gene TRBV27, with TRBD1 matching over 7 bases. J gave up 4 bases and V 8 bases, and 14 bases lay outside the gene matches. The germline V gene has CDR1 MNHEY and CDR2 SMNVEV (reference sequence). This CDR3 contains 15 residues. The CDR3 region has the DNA TGTGCCAGCTGTAACCCCGACAGGGCCCCTTACGAGCAGTACTTC. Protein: CASCNPDRAPYEQYF.

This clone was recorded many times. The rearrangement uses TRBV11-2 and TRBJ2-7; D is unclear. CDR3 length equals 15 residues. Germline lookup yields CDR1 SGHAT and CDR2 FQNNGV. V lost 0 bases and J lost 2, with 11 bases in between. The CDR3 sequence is CASSLDITSTYEQYF. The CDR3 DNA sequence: TGTGCCAGCAGCTTAGATATTACCAGTACCTACGAGCAGTACTTC.

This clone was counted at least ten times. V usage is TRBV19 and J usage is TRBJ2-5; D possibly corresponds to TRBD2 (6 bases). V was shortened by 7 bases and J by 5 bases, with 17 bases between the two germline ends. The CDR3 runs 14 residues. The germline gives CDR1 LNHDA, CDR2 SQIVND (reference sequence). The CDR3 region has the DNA TGTGCCAGTACGGGAGACCCTTTTGGGGAGACCCAGTACTTC. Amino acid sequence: CASTGDPFGETQYF. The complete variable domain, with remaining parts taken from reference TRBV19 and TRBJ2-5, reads DGGITQSPKYLFRKEGQNVTLSCEQNLNHDAMYWYRQDPGQGLRLIYYSQIVNDFQKGDIAEGYSVSREKKESFPLTVTSAQKNPTAFYLCASTGDPFGETQYFGPGTRLLVL.

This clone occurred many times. The CDR3 nucleotides are TGTGCCAGCAGCCGTGGACAGGGGGAGAATGAGCAGTTCTTC. It codes for CASSRGQGENEQFF. V gene TRBV7-7 combines with J gene TRBJ2-1, with 10 bases identical to TRBD1. The CDR3 runs to 14 residues. V was pared by 5 bases and J by 7 bases, with 5 bases of the junction left unmatched. Germline lookup yields CDR1 SSHAT and CDR2 FNYEAQ (reference sequence).

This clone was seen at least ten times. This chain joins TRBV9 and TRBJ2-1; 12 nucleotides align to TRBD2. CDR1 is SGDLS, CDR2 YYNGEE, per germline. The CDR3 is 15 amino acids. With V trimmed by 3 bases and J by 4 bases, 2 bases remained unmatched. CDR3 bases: TGTGCCAGCAGCGGTACTAGCGGGAGGTACAATGAGCAGTTCTTC. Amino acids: CASSGTSGRYNEQFF.

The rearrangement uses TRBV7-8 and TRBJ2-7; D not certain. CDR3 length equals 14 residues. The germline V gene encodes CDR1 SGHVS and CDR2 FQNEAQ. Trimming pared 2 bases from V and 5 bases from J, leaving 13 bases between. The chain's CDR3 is CASSLYRVSHEQYF. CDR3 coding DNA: TGTGCCAGCAGCTTATATCGGGTGTCCCACGAGCAGTACTTC.

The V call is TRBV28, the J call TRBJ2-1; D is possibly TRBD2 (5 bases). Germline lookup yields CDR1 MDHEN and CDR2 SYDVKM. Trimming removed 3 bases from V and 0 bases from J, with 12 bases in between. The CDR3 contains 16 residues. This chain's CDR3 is CASSFFQRSSYNEQFF. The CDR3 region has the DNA TGTGCCAGCAGTTTCTTCCAGCGGAGCTCCTACAATGAGCAGTTCTTC.

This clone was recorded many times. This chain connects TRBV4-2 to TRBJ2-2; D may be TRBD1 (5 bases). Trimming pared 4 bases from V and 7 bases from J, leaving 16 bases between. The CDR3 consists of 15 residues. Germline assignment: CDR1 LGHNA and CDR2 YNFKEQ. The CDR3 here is CASSPVGGQGGELFF. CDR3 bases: TGTGCCAGCAGCCCGGTCGGTGGGCAGGGCGGGGAGCTGTTTTTT.

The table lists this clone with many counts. The CDR3 reads CASSVGTGSETLAGELFF. The CDR3 DNA reads TGCGCCAGCAGCGTAGGGACAGGGTCCGAAACCCTCGCCGGGGAGCTGTTTTTT. The chain has TRBV10-1 and TRBJ2-2, with 9 positions matching TRBD1. The CDR3 contains 18 residues. Germline assignment: CDR1 WNHNN and CDR2 SYGVQD (reference sequence). Trimming removed 6 bases from V and 6 bases from J; junction bases left unmatched: 17.

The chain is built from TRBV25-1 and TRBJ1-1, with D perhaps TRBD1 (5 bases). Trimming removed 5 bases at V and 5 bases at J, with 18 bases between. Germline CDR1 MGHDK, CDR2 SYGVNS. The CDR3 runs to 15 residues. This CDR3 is CASSTNSRRGTEAFF. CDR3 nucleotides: TGTGCCAGCAGTACGAACTCCCGGCGGGGGACTGAAGCTTTCTTT. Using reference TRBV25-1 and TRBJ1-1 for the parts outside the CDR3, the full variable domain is EADIYQTPRYLVIGTGKKITLECSQTMGHDKMYWYQQDPGMELHLIHYSYGVNSTEKGDLSSESTVSRIRTEHFPLTLESARPSHTSQYLCASSTNSRRGTEAFFGQGTRLTVV.

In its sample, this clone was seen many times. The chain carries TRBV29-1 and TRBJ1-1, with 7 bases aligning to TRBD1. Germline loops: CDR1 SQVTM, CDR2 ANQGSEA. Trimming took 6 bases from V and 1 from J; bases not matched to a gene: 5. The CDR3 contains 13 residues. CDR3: CSVNRGSNTEAFF. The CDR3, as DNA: TGCAGCGTGAACAGGGGATCGAACACTGAAGCTTTCTTT.

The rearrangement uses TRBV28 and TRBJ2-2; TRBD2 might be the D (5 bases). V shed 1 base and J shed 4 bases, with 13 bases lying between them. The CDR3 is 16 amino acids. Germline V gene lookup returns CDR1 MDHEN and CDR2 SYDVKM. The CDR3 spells CASSLFTGYGTGELFF. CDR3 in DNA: TGTGCCAGCAGTTTATTTACGGGATACGGCACCGGGGAGCTGTTTTTT. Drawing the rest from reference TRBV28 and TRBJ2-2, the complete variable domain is DVKVTQSSRYLVKRTGEKVFLECVQDMDHENMFWYRQDPGLGLRLIYFSYDVKMKEKGDIPEGYSVSREKKERFSLILESASTNQTSMYLCASSLFTGYGTGELFFGEGSRLTVL.

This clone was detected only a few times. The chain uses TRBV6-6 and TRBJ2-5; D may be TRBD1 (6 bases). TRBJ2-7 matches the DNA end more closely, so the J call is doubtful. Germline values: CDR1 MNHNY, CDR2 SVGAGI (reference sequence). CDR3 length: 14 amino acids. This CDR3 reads CASTQTDRMYEQYF. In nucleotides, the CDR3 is TGTGCCAGCACCCAGACCGACAGGATGTACGAGCAGTACTTC.

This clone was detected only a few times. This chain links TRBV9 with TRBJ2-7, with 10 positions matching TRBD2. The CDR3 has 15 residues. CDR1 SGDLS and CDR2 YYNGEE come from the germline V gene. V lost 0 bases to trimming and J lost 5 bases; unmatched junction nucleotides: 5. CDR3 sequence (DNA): TGTGCCAGCAGCGTAGAGGGACTAGCGACCGACGAGCAGTACTTC. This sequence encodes CASSVEGLATDEQYF.